The rows below give T cell receptor beta chains drawn from one sample of a study of T-cell memory formation after mild COVID-19. From the 5' RACE reads, TCRdb called clonotypes with MiXCR, one entry per CDR3 protein. The table lists about 540,000 distinct CDR3 sequences, just over 20% of them singletons. The sample comprised PBMCs or a T cell subset sorted from them (not recorded which). All receptors come from an adult woman who had mild COVID-19 (a few samples of this study predate the infection). Cell type and time point are not known. The CDR3 runs from the conserved cysteine through the conserved F or W. D genes are given only for firm matches. Expanded clones get a size class; other rows say once, few or many, or leave the size out.

size,V,D,J,CDR3,DNA
-,TRBV29-1,-,TRBJ2-5,CSVVARGRPTQYF,TGCAGCGTTGTGGCCAGGGGTCGTCCGACCCAGTACTTC
many,TRBV29-1,TRBD2,TRBJ2-3,CSVGTSGANTDTQYF,TGCAGCGTTGGAACTAGCGGAGCAAACACAGATACGCAGTATTTT
few,TRBV15,-,TRBJ1-2,CATSRDSGARFGYTF,TGTGCCACCAGCAGAGACTCCGGGGCCCGGTTTGGCTACACCTTC
few,TRBV2,-,TRBJ1-1,CAIYSEGNTEAFF,TGTGCCATCTATTCGGAGGGAAACACTGAAGCTTTCTTT
few,TRBV7-9,TRBD1,TRBJ1-5,CASSPGTGPQHF,TGTGCCAGCAGCCCCGGGACAGGGCCCCAGCATTTT
-,TRBV12-3/TRBV12-4,-,TRBJ2-1,CASSFYQGTEQFF,TGTGCCAGCAGTTTTTATCAAGGTACAGAGCAGTTCTTC
few,TRBV11-3,-,TRBJ2-1,CASSLLPASSYNEQFF,TGTGCCAGCAGCTTATTGCCGGCGAGCTCCTACAATGAGCAGTTCTTC
-,TRBV9,-,TRBJ2-5,CASSPLGAGETQYF,TGTGCCAGCAGCCCTTTAGGGGCCGGAGAGACCCAGTACTTC
few,TRBV12-3/TRBV12-4,TRBD1,TRBJ1-5,CASRQGDQPQHF,TGTGCCAGCAGGCAGGGGGATCAGCCCCAGCATTTT
-,TRBV12-3/TRBV12-4,-,TRBJ1-5,CASSLWSVNQPQHF,TGTGCCAGCAGTTTATGGTCAGTCAATCAGCCCCAGCATTTT
few,TRBV12-3/TRBV12-4,-,TRBJ2-7,CASSSWGPATGEQYF,TGTGCCAGCAGTTCATGGGGGCCAGCCACGGGGGAGCAGTACTTC
few,TRBV30,TRBD1,TRBJ1-6,CAWTSGGAWNSPLHF,TGTGCCTGGACCTCAGGGGGAGCCTGGAATTCACCCCTCCACTTT
-,TRBV19,TRBD1,TRBJ2-7,CASSPGDSRSYEQYF,TGTGCCAGTAGTCCCGGGGACAGCCGATCCTACGAGCAGTACTTC
-,TRBV7-9,TRBD1,TRBJ2-7,CASSFRTGGHPYEQYF,TGTGCCAGCAGCTTCAGGACAGGGGGGCATCCCTACGAGCAGTACTTC
many,TRBV29-1,TRBD2,TRBJ2-1,CSVEIRMGLAGDEQFF,TGCAGCGTTGAAATAAGAATGGGACTAGCGGGAGATGAGCAGTTCTTC
-,TRBV3-1,TRBD2,TRBJ2-2,CASSQDGELAVNTGELFF,TGTGCCAGCAGCCAAGATGGAGAACTAGCGGTAAACACCGGGGAGCTGTTTTTT
few,TRBV5-1,-,TRBJ1-3,CASSPRGPGSGNTIYF,TGCGCCAGCAGCCCGCGGGGACCCGGCTCTGGAAACACCATATATTTT
-,TRBV6-6,TRBD2,TRBJ2-1,CASGTSGNRRWNEQFF,TGTGCCAGCGGGACTAGCGGGAACAGGAGGTGGAATGAGCAGTTCTTC
-,TRBV7-2,-,TRBJ1-1,CASSDYRNTEAFF,TGTGCCAGCAGCGACTACAGGAACACTGAAGCTTTCTTT
-,TRBV5-1,-,TRBJ1-1,CASSQTPGWGEAFF,TGCGCCAGCAGCCAAACCCCCGGGTGGGGTGAAGCTTTCTTT
-,TRBV24-1,TRBD1,TRBJ1-5,CATSDPRTGNQPQHF,TGTGCCACCAGTGATCCTAGGACAGGGAATCAGCCCCAGCATTTT
few,TRBV30,-,TRBJ1-3,CAWSEGTSGNTIYF,TGTGCCTGGAGTGAAGGGACCTCTGGAAACACCATATATTTT
few,TRBV30,TRBD1,TRBJ2-1,CAWSRTTGGGEQFF,TGTGCCTGGAGTCGTACGACAGGGGGGGGTGAGCAGTTCTTC
many,TRBV7-2,-,TRBJ2-7,CASSLVYEQYF,TGTGCCAGCAGCTTAGTGTACGAGCAGTACTTC
once,TRBV7-3,-,TRBJ2-1,CASSLKGDGLGAEQFF,TGTGCCAGCAGCTTAAAAGGTGACGGCTTGGGGGCTGAGCAGTTCTTC
-,TRBV7-3,-,TRBJ2-3,CASSSNPPSGTQYF,TGTGCCAGCAGCTCGAACCCGCCCAGTGGTACGCAGTATTTT
-,TRBV4-3,-,TRBJ1-4,CASSQDRSRGYEKLFF,TGCGCCAGCAGCCAAGATCGGAGCAGGGGTTATGAAAAACTGTTTTTT
few,TRBV15,-,TRBJ2-5,CATRPRLGVETQYF,TGTGCCACCAGGCCAAGGTTAGGGGTAGAGACCCAGTACTTC
few,TRBV15,TRBD1,TRBJ2-7,CATSARTGRVEQYF,TGTGCCACCAGCGCCCGGACAGGACGTGTCGAGCAGTACTTC
many,TRBV29-1,TRBD1,TRBJ1-2,CSVDSRDRVDTF,TGCAGCGTTGATTCCCGGGACAGGGTTGACACCTTC
few,TRBV20-1,-,TRBJ1-5,CSADEAGQPTGQPQHF,TGCAGTGCTGACGAGGCCGGGCAGCCCACGGGTCAGCCCCAGCATTTT
many,TRBV12-3/TRBV12-4,-,TRBJ1-6,CASSSSVGGLSPLHF,TGTGCCAGCAGCTCCTCAGTAGGGGGGCTATCACCCCTCCACTTT
-,TRBV5-1,-,TRBJ1-4,CASSLGTIIQGSNEKLFF,TGCGCCAGCAGCTTGGGTACGATTATACAGGGTTCTAATGAAAAACTGTTTTTT
-,TRBV4-2,TRBD2,TRBJ2-3,CASSQGLAEATQYF,TGTGCCAGCAGCCAAGGCCTAGCGGAAGCGACGCAGTATTTT